This T cell receptor (beta chain) was sequenced for a study of blood T cells in healthy people across ages. Regarding the study as a whole: Long-lived donors exceeded aged donors in naive CD4+ cells and diversity.

The CDR3 is 11 amino acids. CDR1 and CDR2 from the germline V gene are SGHTA and FQGNSA. Deletions cut 5 bases from V and 10 bases from J, with 9 bases between. Combining a sample-barcoded 5' primer with a J-beta primer mix, a second PCR ran for roughly 7 to 12 cycles. Each single sample gave us at least 2.5 million CDR3-containing paired-end reads. TCRdb re-derived calls from the 5' RACE reads in MiXCR, one entry per CDR3 protein. The sample has approximately 1.5 million distinct CDR3 sequences; roughly 30% are singletons. Total RNA was extracted at no less than 6 micrograms per sample. This clonotype has just a few counts. The target antigen is unknown.

The specimen sequenced was blood. This clonotype originated in a woman in her 30s in good health. This chain links TRBV7-2 with TRBJ2-1, with unresolved D. The CDR3: CASSAITEQFF. In DNA, the CDR3 is TGTGCCAGCAGCGCCATCACCGAGCAGTTCTTC.